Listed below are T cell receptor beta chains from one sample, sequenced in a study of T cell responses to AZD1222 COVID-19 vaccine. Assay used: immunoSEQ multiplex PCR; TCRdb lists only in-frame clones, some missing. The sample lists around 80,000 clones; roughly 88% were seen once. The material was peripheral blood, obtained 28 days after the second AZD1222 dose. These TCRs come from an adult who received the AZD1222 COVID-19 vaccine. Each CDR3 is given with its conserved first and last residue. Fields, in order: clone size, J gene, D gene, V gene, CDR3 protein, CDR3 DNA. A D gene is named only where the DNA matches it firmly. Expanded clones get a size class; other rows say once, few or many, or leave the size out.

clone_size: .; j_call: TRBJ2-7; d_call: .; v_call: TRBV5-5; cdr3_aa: CASSLGGPPWSTYEQYF; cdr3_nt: TGTGCCAGCAGCTTGGGTGGCCCCCCTTGGAGCACCTACGAGCAGTACTTC
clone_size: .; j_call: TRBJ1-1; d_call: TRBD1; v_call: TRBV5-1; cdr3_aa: CASLSTGSGITEAFF; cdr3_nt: TGCGCCAGCCTCTCGACAGGGAGTGGAATCACTGAAGCTTTCTTT
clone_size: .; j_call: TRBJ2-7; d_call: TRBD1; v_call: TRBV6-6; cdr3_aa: CASSPQGGQGRGEQYF; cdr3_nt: TGTGCCAGCAGCCCACAAGGAGGACAGGGAAGGGGCGAGCAGTACTTC
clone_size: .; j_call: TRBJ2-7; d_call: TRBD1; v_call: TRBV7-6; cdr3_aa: CASSPSGQGSYEQYF; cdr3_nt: TGTGCCAGCAGCCCATCCGGACAGGGAAGCTACGAGCAGTACTTC
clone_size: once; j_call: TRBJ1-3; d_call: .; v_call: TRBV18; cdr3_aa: CASSPDLTDSGNTIYF; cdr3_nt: TGTGCCAGCTCACCAGACTTGACCGACTCTGGAAACACCATATATTTT
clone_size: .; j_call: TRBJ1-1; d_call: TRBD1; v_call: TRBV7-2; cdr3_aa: CASSQDRGDTEAFF; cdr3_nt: TGTGCCAGCAGCCAGGACAGGGGGGACACTGAAGCTTTCTTT
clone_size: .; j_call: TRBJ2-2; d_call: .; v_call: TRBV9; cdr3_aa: CASSTTGQNTGELFF; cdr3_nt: TGTGCCAGCAGCACGACAGGACAGAACACCGGGGAGCTGTTTTTT
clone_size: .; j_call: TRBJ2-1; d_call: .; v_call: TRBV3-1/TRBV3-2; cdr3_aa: CASSQGVWAAEQFF; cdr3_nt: TGTGCCAGCAGCCAAGGGGTCTGGGCGGCGGAGCAGTTCTTC
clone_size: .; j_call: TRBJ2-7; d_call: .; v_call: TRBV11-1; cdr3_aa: CASSKGNFEQYF; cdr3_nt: TGTGCCAGCAGCAAAGGGAATTTCGAGCAGTACTTC
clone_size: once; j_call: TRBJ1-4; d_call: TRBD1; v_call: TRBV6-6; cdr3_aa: CASRWDRTTEKLFF; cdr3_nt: TGTGCCAGCAGGTGGGACAGAACTACCGAAAAACTGTTTTTT
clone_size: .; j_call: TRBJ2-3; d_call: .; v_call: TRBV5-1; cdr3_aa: CASSLGGALDTQYF; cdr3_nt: TGCGCCAGCAGCTTGGGAGGGGCTCTAGATACGCAGTATTTT
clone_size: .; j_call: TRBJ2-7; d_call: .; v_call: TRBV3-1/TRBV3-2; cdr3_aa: CASSPHRDRPYEQYF; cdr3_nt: TGTGCCAGCAGCCCGCACCGGGACCGACCCTACGAGCAGTACTTC
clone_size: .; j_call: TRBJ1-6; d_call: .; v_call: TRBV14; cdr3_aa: CASSQDPGRDSPLHF; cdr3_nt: TGTGCCAGCAGCCAAGACCCGGGAAGGGATTCACCCCTCCACTTT
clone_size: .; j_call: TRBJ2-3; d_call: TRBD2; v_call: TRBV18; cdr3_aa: CASSPLAGGPVDTQYF; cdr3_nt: TGTGCCAGCTCACCCCTAGCGGGGGGGCCCGTGGATACGCAGTATTTT
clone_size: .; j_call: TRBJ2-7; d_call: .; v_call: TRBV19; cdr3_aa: CASSMTVTAYEQYF; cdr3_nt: TGTGCCAGTAGTATGACCGTGACCGCCTACGAGCAGTACTTC
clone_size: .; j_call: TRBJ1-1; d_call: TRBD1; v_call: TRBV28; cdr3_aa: CASSTGQGMNTEAFF; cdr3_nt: TGTGCCAGCAGTACCGGACAGGGCATGAACACTGAAGCTTTCTTT
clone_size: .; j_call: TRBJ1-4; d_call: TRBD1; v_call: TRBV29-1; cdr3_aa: CSARQGNNEKLFF; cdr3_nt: TGCAGCGCCCGACAGGGCAATAATGAAAAACTGTTTTTT
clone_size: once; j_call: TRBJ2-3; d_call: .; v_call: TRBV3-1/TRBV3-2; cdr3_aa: CASSQDRGDYGTDTQYF; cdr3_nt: TGTGCCAGCAGCCAAGATAGGGGGGACTATGGCACAGATACGCAGTATTTT
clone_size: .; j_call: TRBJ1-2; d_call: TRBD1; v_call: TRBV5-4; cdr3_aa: CASQGDSNNYGYTF; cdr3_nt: TGTGCCAGCCAGGGGGACAGTAATAACTATGGCTACACCTTC
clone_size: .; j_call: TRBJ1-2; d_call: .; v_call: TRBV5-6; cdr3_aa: CASSFSGEGCTF; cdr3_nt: TGTGCCAGCAGCTTCTCAGGGGAAGGTTGCACCTTC
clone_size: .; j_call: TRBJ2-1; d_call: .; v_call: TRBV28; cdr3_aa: CASSWYNEQFF; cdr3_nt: TGTGCCAGCAGTTGGTACAATGAGCAGTTCTTC
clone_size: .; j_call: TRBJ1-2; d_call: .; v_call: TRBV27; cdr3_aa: CASSLQKNYGYTF; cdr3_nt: TGTGCCAGCAGTTTACAGAAAAACTATGGCTACACCTTC
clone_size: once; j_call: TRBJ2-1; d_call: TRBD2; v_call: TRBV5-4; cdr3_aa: CASSLGTSGREQFF; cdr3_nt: TGTGCCAGCAGCTTGGGGACTAGCGGGAGAGAGCAGTTCTTC
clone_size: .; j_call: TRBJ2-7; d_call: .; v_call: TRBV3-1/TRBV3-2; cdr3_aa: CASSEGLGKHHYEQYF; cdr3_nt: TGTGCCAGCAGCGAGGGACTTGGGAAACACCACTACGAGCAGTACTTC
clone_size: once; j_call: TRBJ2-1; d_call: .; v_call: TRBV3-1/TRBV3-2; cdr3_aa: CASSQRYNEQFF; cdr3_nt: TGTGCCAGCAGCCAGAGGTACAATGAGCAGTTCTTC
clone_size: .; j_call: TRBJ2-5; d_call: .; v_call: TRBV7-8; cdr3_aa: CASSPTQETQYF; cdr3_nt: TGTGCCAGCAGCCCAACCCAAGAGACCCAGTACTTC
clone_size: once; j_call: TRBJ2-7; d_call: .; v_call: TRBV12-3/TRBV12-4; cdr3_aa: CASSLIGTVEQYF; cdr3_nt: TGTGCCAGCAGTTTAATAGGGACGGTCGAGCAGTACTTC
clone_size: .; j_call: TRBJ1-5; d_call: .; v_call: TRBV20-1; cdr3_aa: CSASLGNQPQHF; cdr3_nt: TGCAGTGCTAGTTTAGGAAATCAGCCCCAGCATTTT
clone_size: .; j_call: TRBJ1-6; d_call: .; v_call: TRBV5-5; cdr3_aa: CASSSSGNSPLHF; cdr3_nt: TGTGCCAGCAGCTCCTCAGGGAATTCACCCCTCCACTTT
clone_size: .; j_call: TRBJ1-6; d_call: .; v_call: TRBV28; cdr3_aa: CASSWGYRQSSYNSPLHF; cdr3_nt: TGTGCCAGCAGCTGGGGTTACAGGCAGAGCTCCTATAATTCACCCCTCCACTTT
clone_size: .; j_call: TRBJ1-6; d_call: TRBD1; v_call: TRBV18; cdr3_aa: CASSGQGSNSPLHF; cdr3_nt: TGTGCCAGCTCCGGACAGGGGAGTAATTCACCCCTCCACTTT
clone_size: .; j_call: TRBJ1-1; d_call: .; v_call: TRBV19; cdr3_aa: CASTPGPWGTEAFF; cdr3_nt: TGTGCCAGTACCCCGGGTCCGTGGGGCACTGAAGCTTTCTTT
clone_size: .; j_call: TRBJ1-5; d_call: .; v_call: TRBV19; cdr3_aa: CASSNLLGTPDSNQPQHF; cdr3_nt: TGTGCCAGTAGTAATTTATTAGGTACACCAGATAGCAATCAGCCCCAGCATTTT
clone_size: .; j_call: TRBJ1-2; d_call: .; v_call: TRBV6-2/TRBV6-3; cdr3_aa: CASSTDSYGYTF; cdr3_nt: TGTGCCAGCAGTACAGATTCCTATGGCTACACCTTC
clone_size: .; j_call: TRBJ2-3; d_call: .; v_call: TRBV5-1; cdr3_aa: CASSFGASTDTQYF; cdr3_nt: TGCGCCAGCAGCTTTGGGGCCAGCACAGATACGCAGTATTTT
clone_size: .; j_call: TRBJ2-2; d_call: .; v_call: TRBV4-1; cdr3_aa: CASSQEGLGGLRDDGELFF; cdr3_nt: TGCGCCAGCAGCCAAGAAGGACTAGGGGGATTACGCGACGACGGGGAGCTGTTTTTT
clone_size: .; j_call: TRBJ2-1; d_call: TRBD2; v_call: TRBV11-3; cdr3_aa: CASSRSPRGDNEQFF; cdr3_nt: TGTGCCAGCAGCCGAAGTCCCCGGGGGGACAATGAGCAGTTCTTC
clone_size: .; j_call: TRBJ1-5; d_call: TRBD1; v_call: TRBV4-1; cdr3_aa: CASSQAGQGNFGQPQHF; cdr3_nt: TGCGCCAGCAGCCAAGCGGGACAGGGTAATTTCGGGCAGCCCCAGCATTTT
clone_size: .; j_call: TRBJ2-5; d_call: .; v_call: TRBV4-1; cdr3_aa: CASSQESGLSQETQYF; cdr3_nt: TGCGCCAGCAGCCAAGAGTCAGGCCTTAGTCAAGAGACCCAGTACTTC
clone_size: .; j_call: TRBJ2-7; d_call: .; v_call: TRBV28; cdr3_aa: CASSTAEGGYEQYF; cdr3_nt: TGTGCCAGCAGTACGGCCGAGGGAGGCTACGAGCAGTACTTC
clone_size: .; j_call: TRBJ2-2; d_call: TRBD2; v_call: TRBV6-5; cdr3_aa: CASNGGATGELFF; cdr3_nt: TGTGCCAGCAACGGGGGGGCCACCGGGGAGCTGTTTTTT
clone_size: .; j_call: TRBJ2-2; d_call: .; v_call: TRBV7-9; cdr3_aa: CASSYTQNTGELFF; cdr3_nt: TGTGCCAGCAGCTACACTCAGAACACCGGGGAGCTGTTTTTT
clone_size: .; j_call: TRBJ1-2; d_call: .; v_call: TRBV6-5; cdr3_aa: CASSSHEWAGSYGYTF; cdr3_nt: TGTGCCAGCAGTTCCCACGAGTGGGCAGGGTCATATGGCTACACCTTC
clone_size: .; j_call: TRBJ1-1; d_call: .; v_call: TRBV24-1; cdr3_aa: CATSDPDSTEAFF; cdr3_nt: TGTGCCACCAGTGACCCTGACAGTACCGAAGCTTTCTTT
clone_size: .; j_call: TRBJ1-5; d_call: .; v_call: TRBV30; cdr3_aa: CAWSTPFGSNQPQHF; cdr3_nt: TGTGCCTGGAGTACCCCGTTTGGGAGCAATCAGCCCCAGCATTTT
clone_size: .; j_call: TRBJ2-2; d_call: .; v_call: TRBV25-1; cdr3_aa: CASSEVGGGYINTGELFF; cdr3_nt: TGTGCCAGCAGTGAGGTTGGAGGGGGATACATCAACACCGGGGAGCTGTTTTTT
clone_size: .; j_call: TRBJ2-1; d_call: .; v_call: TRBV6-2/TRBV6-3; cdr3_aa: CASSYAGTPNNEQFF; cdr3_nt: TGTGCCAGCAGTTACGCCGGGACACCGAACAATGAGCAGTTCTTC
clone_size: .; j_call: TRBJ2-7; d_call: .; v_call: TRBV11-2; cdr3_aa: CASSPSGTPYEQYF; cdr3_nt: TGTGCCAGCAGCCCCTCGGGCACGCCGTACGAGCAGTACTTC
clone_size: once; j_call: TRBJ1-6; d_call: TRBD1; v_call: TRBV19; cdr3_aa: CASSIRQGGSYNSPLHF; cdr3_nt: TGTGCCAGTAGTATACGGCAGGGGGGCTCCTATAATTCACCCCTCCACTTT
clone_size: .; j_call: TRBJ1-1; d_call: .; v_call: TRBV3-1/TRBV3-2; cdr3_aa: CASSLGRAEAFF; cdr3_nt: TGTGCCAGCAGCCTGGGCCGGGCTGAAGCTTTCTTT
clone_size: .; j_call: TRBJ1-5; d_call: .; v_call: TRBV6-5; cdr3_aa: CASSSRRLGPSQPQHF; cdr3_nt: TGTGCCAGCAGTTCCCGGCGGCTAGGACCATCACAGCCCCAGCATTTT
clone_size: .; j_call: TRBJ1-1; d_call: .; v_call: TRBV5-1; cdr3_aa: CASSLNGAFGTEAFF; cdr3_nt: TGCGCCAGCAGCTTGAATGGGGCATTTGGCACTGAAGCTTTCTTT
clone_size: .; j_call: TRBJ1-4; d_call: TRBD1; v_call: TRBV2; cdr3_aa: CASSLQGQGYEKLFF; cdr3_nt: TGTGCCAGCAGTTTACAGGGACAGGGGTATGAAAAACTGTTTTTT
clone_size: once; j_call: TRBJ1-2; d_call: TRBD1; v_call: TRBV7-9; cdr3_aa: CASSAGQGNYGYTF; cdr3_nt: TGTGCCAGCAGTGCGGGACAGGGGAACTATGGCTACACCTTC